Listed below are T cell receptor beta chains from one sample, sequenced in a study of cytomegalovirus exposure and HLA in healthy donors. Measured with immunoSEQ multiplex PCR; TCRdb has only the in-frame clones, and not every one. The table shows around 120,000 clones, with about 83% occurring only once. What was sequenced was PBMCs. These receptors were obtained from a woman aged 40-49 years in good health and CMV-seropositive. The CDR3 runs from the conserved cysteine through the conserved F or W. A D gene is named only where the DNA matches it firmly. Clone size appears in some rows only: once, few, many, or a class for an expanded clone.

16	TRBV19	.	TRBJ1-6	.	TGTGCCAGTAGTATACAAGCCCCCGACTATAATTCACCCCTCCACTTT	CASSIQAPDYNSPLHF
13	TRBV5-4	.	TRBJ1-1	.	TGTGCCAGCAGCGTGGACAGTCGGACTGAAGCTTTCTTT	CASSVDSRTEAFF
13	TRBV19	.	TRBJ1-1	.	TGTGCCAGTAGTCTAATTTGGAGGGAGGGAGCTTTCTTT	CASSLIWREGAFF
21	TRBV5-1	.	TRBJ2-3	TRBD2	TGCGCCAGCAGCCACACGGTCGTCCTGCGGGAGAGATCCGCTGGCACAGATACGCAGTATTTT	CASSHTVVLRERSAGTDTQYF
17	TRBV4-2	.	TRBJ2-3	.	TGTGCCAGCAGCCAAGATGTAGGGGAGGCGAGCACAGATACGCAGTATTTT	CASSQDVGEASTDTQYF
14	TRBV6-5	.	TRBJ2-4	TRBD2	TGTGCCAGCAGTTGGGGTCAGGGAGGGAACATTCAGTACTTC	CASSWGQGGNIQYF
12	TRBV30	.	TRBJ1-1	TRBD1	TGTGCCTGGGACAGGGGAAACACTGAAGCTTTCTTT	CAWDRGNTEAFF
15	TRBV7-8	.	TRBJ2-5	.	TGTGCCAGCAGCTTTAGTCGGCGGGGGCGAGAGACCCAGTACTTC	CASSFSRRGRETQYF
14	TRBV15	.	TRBJ1-1	.	TGTGCCACCAGCAGAGATGGAGGGAACACTGAAGCTTTCTTT	CATSRDGGNTEAFF
14	TRBV9	.	TRBJ2-2	.	TGTGCCAGCAGGAAAGGGGGGGAAACCGGGGAGCTGTTTTTT	CASRKGGETGELFF
13	TRBV25-1	.	TRBJ1-1	.	TGTGCCAGCAGTGGGCAGGGGAACACTGAAGCTTTCTTT	CASSGQGNTEAFF
16	TRBV9	.	TRBJ2-7	.	TGTGCCAGCAGCGTAGGAAGCGGCGGTCCCTCCTACGAGCAGTACTTC	CASSVGSGGPSYEQYF
19	TRBV5-1	once	TRBJ2-4	TRBD2	TGCGCCAGCAGCTTGGGGGGGCTAGCGGGGGACTTAGCCAAAAACATTCAGTACTTC	CASSLGGLAGDLAKNIQYF
17	TRBV4-1	.	TRBJ2-3	TRBD1	TGCGCCAGCAGCCGGGATGGGACAGGGGGCGGCACAGATACGCAGTATTTT	CASSRDGTGGGTDTQYF
15	TRBV5-1	.	TRBJ2-7	TRBD1	TGCGCCAGCAGCTTTGGGACAGGGAGCTCCTACGAGCAGTACTTC	CASSFGTGSSYEQYF
16	TRBV5-6	.	TRBJ1-4	TRBD1	TGTGCCAGCAGCACCAGGACAGGGGGCAGGCATGAAAAACTGTTTTTT	CASSTRTGGRHEKLFF
13	TRBV2	.	TRBJ1-2	.	TGTGCCAGCAGCCTCTCCCAGGTCGGCGGCTACACCTTC	CASSLSQVGGYTF
16	TRBV4-2	.	TRBJ1-1	.	TGTGCCAGCAGCTCCAACCCCAGGGGTCCCGGCACTGAAGCTTTCTTT	CASSSNPRGPGTEAFF
19	TRBV18	.	TRBJ2-1	TRBD2	TGTGCCAGCTCACCGGGACTAGCGGGAGGAGGTCGGGGGCGCAATGAGCAGTTCTTC	CASSPGLAGGGRGRNEQFF
13	TRBV7-9	.	TRBJ1-1	.	TGTTCCAGCAGCTTGGCCTCGCGGACTGAAGCTTTCTTT	CSSSLASRTEAFF
15	TRBV27	.	TRBJ1-2	TRBD1	TGTGCCAGCAGCCCCTTGACAGGGGGCCGGGATGGCTACACCTTC	CASSPLTGGRDGYTF
13	TRBV5-1	few	TRBJ2-7	.	TGCGCCAGCAGCATTGACGGGTCCTACGAGCAGTACTTC	CASSIDGSYEQYF
14	TRBV5-1	once	TRBJ1-1	.	TGCGCCAGCAGCTCAGACAGTGCGAACACTGAAGCTTTCTTT	CASSSDSANTEAFF
14	TRBV27	.	TRBJ2-3	.	TGTGCCAGCAGTTTCAGACAGAGCACAGATACGCAGTATTTT	CASSFRQSTDTQYF
14	TRBV15	.	TRBJ2-1	.	TGTGCCACCAGCAGCTCTAGCAACACTGGTGAGCAGTTCTTC	CATSSSSNTGEQFF
13	TRBV9	.	TRBJ1-1	TRBD1	TGTGCCAGCAGTCGGGACAGATACACTGAAGCTTTCTTT	CASSRDRYTEAFF
12	TRBV7-9	.	TRBJ2-7	TRBD1	TGTTCCAGCAGCTTTCGACAGGGCGAGCAGTACTTC	CSSSFRQGEQYF
15	TRBV5-4	few	TRBJ2-3	TRBD2	TGTGCCAGCAGCGAGGGACTAGTCAGCACAGATACGCAGTATTTT	CASSEGLVSTDTQYF
15	TRBV5-6	.	TRBJ2-3	.	TGTGCCAGCAGCTTGGGTCCCAGTAGCACAGATACGCAGTATTTT	CASSLGPSSTDTQYF
14	TRBV11-3	.	TRBJ1-1	.	TGTGCCAGCAGCTTAGACGGTCCCCCGGCTGAAGCTTTCTTT	CASSLDGPPAEAFF
16	TRBV5-1	.	TRBJ2-3	TRBD2	TGCGCCAGCAGCTTGCCTAGCGGGGAGATCACAGATACGCAGTATTTT	CASSLPSGEITDTQYF
14	TRBV10-2	few	TRBJ2-7	TRBD1	TGCGCCAGCAAGATAGACAGGGGAGGCGACGAGCAGTACTTC	CASKIDRGGDEQYF
14	TRBV11-2	.	TRBJ2-7	.	TGTGCCAGCAGCTTAGAGGGGGCTCAATACGAGCAGTACTTC	CASSLEGAQYEQYF
15	TRBV4-3	few	TRBJ2-1	TRBD1	TGCGCCAGCAGCCGGGGGGCTGCAGGGGGCGGTGAGCAGTTCTTC	CASSRGAAGGGEQFF
13	TRBV5-6	.	TRBJ2-5	.	TGTGCCAGCAGGGCCGGGACACTGGAGACCCAGTACTTC	CASRAGTLETQYF
16	TRBV9	.	TRBJ2-7	TRBD1	TGTGCCAGCAGCGTCGCGGACAGGGGGACGGGCTACGAGCAGTACTTC	CASSVADRGTGYEQYF
15	TRBV6-5	.	TRBJ1-1	TRBD1	TGTGCCAGCAGTTACTCAGGGACAGCGAACACTGAAGCTTTCTTT	CASSYSGTANTEAFF
17	TRBV9	.	TRBJ2-2	TRBD2	TGTGCCAGCACCGAGCGACTAGCGGGGTCGAACACCGGGGAGCTGTTTTTT	CASTERLAGSNTGELFF
14	TRBV7-9	few	TRBJ1-1	.	TGTGCCAGCAGCTTAGGGCGGATGAACACTGAAGCTTTCTTT	CASSLGRMNTEAFF
15	TRBV30	.	TRBJ2-7	TRBD2	TGTGCCTGGAGTGTAGGCCTAGCGGGAGGAGTCGAGCAGTACTTC	CAWSVGLAGGVEQYF
14	TRBV10-3	.	TRBJ2-7	TRBD1	TGTGCCATCAGCCTGACAGGGTATAGGTACGAGCAGTACTTC	CAISLTGYRYEQYF
15	TRBV5-6	.	TRBJ2-7	TRBD2	TGTGCCAGCAGCTCCCGGGGGGGGCGCTCCTACGAGCAGTACTTC	CASSSRGGRSYEQYF
14	TRBV11-2	.	TRBJ2-2	.	TGTGCCAGCAGCCTTACGATTAGGGGCGGGGAGCTGTTTTTT	CASSLTIRGGELFF
17	TRBV2	once	TRBJ2-1	TRBD2	TGTGCCAGCAGTGACCGGACTAGCGGGATCCTCTACAATGAGCAGTTCTTC	CASSDRTSGILYNEQFF
18	TRBV7-6	.	TRBJ1-3	TRBD1	TGTGCCAGCAGCTTAGGTTCCGACAGGGGACCGTCTGGAAACACCATATATTTT	CASSLGSDRGPSGNTIYF
13	TRBV5-1	.	TRBJ2-7	.	TGCGCCAGCACCCGAGCGGACCCTCGAGAGCAGTACTTC	CASTRADPREQYF
15	TRBV19	.	TRBJ2-5	TRBD1	TGTGCCAGTAGGCAACCGGGACAGGGACAGGAGACCCAGTACTTC	CASRQPGQGQETQYF
13	TRBV7-7	.	TRBJ2-7	.	TGTGCTAGCTCTCGGGCTAGCGTCTACGAGCAGTACTTC	CASSRASVYEQYF
15	TRBV18	.	TRBJ1-5	.	TGTGCCAGCTCACCAAAGGAGGCATCTTATCAGCCCCAGCATTTT	CASSPKEASYQPQHF
12	TRBV29-1	.	TRBJ2-7	.	TGCAGCGTTGAGATGGGGGCCGGAGAGCAGTACTTC	CSVEMGAGEQYF
14	TRBV9	.	TRBJ1-2	TRBD1	TGTGCCAGCAGCTCCTTGACAGGGCTGTATGGCTACACCTTC	CASSSLTGLYGYTF
15	TRBV5-1	.	TRBJ2-7	TRBD1	TGCGCCAGCAGCATGACGCCGCAGGGGGCAGCCGAGCAGTACTTC	CASSMTPQGAAEQYF
15	TRBV5-4	.	TRBJ2-2	.	TGTGCCAGCAGCTTTATGGAGGGACGGGCCGGGGAGCTGTTTTTT	CASSFMEGRAGELFF
15	TRBV7-3	few	TRBJ2-2	TRBD1	TGTGCCAGCAGCGCGGACAGGGCGGGCACCGGGGAGCTGTTTTTT	CASSADRAGTGELFF
15	TRBV4-1	few	TRBJ1-5	.	TGCGCCAGCAGCCAAGTTGCGACAGCCAATCAGCCCCAGCATTTT	CASSQVATANQPQHF
18	TRBV2	.	TRBJ2-6	TRBD2	TGTGCCAGCAGTCCGGACGGGGGGGGTAGCTCTGGGGCCAACGTCCTGACTTTC	CASSPDGGGSSGANVLTF
17	TRBV10-1	.	TRBJ1-2	.	TGCGCCAGCAGAACGCACCCCAGTTTACAGGGCGGCTATGGCTACACCTTC	CASRTHPSLQGGYGYTF
14	TRBV7-3	few	TRBJ2-5	.	TGTGCCAGCAGCCTTACAGGGTTGGCAGAGACCCAGTACTTC	CASSLTGLAETQYF
13	TRBV27	.	TRBJ1-1	.	TGTGCCAGCAGCCCGGTCCGGAACACTGAAGCTTTCTTT	CASSPVRNTEAFF
12	TRBV29-1	once	TRBJ2-5	.	TGCAGCGTAGCACAGGTCCCGGAGACCCAGTACTTC	CSVAQVPETQYF